This T cell receptor beta chain emerged from a study of human T cells and chemical hapten exposure. CDR3 length equals 15 residues. The V gene's germline CDR1 is DFQATT and CDR2 SNEGSKA (reference sequence). The V gene lost 3 bases and the J gene lost 4 bases, with 18 bases spanning the gap. Time point in this sample: healthy volunteer bleed at 2 weeks. Extraction yielded total RNA from whole blood (unfractionated). Individual cDNA molecules in this library carried unique molecular identifiers. One entry per CDR3 protein results from TCRdb running MiXCR on the RACE reads. In the table there are around 130,000 distinct CDR3 sequences, about 9% of which are singletons.

Material for sequencing was whole blood. This sequence originates from a male donor in good health. Some clones in this sample may be carry-over from other donors' samples. The J gene is TRBJ2-5, the V gene TRBV20-1; a possible D gene is TRBD2 (5 bases). CDR3 sequence (DNA): TGCAGTGCTAGCCGGGCGGGCCCCCGGAGAGAGACCCAGTACTTC. Protein sequence: CSASRAGPRRETQYF.